This TCR beta chain derives from a study of blood T cell repertoires in COVID-19 (TCRdb year 2020). For the wider study: Collaborator samples came from the United States, Italy and Spain and covered acute and convalescent phases of COVID-19. The samples were drawn from two sources: the first 160 participants of the ongoing ImmuneRACE study, and 950 to 1,500 subjects contributed by 6 global collaborators. Subjects who had been exposed to COVID-19, were actively infected with it, or had recovered from it provided the deeply sampled blood TCRbeta repertoires that made up the dataset. The material from the prospective study consisted of cDNA or gDNA derived from T cells, B-cell-depleted T cells, or PBMCs. Nearly every sample came with metadata listing a de-identified subject ID, COVID-19 status, age in years and sex. Where HLA class I and class II types were available, the types were taken from metadata supplied by the sample provider, not from assay-based typing. A freely available public database, intended as a resource for researchers studying the immune response to SARS-CoV-2, is where the repertoires were released.

As for this clone: What this receptor recognizes is not known. Base-call qualities are not available, and no considerably larger clone is one nucleotide away.

The CDR3 spans 17 residues, from the cysteine through the phenylalanine. The kept DNA is CDR3 alone, 51 bases in frame from the first base. Trimming accounts for 5 bases at V and 3 bases at J, while the number of junction bases matched to no gene is 14. CDR1 and CDR2, looked up from the germline V gene (reference sequence), are SEHNR and FQNEAQ. The collaborating institutions used their own protocols to collect whole blood in K2EDTA tubes. For TCRbeta analysis, collaborators shipped samples as frozen whole blood, isolated PBMCs, or DNA extracted from either of those sample types. The immunoSEQ Assay, a bias-controlled multiplex PCR, was used to amplify TCRbeta CDR3 regions from genomic DNA. Turning to the authors' computational methods: Nucleated cell counts per sample were estimated from amplification of reference gene primers within the assay. To quantify the absolute abundance of each unique TCRbeta CDR3 rearrangement, sequence reads were collapsed and filtered. For each sample, productive Simpson clonality was calculated as the square root of Simpson's diversity index over productive rearrangements. In its TCRdb copy, this immuneACCESS table keeps in-frame sequences only and misses some clones. Where compared with another copy, unresolved V genes explain less than half of these, and the others have no known cause. V, J and clone size reflect that table, while D and trimming were determined from the DNA. The sample yields about 69,000 clones; 80% to 85% were counted once. The ten largest clones take up 9% to 10% of the sample.

Summary of the overall study and its limitations: The quantity of clinical and demographic metadata differed by source and by participant and was supplied without curation.

The receptor's source is a woman of 80 years or more with acute or convalescent COVID-19. The sample taken for sequencing was peripheral blood. This sequence uses TRBV7-9 and TRBJ2-7; 9 of the junction bases match TRBD1. The CDR3 protein is CASSPYATGQGFYEQYF. The DNA sequence is TGTGCCAGCAGCCCTTACGCCACGGGACAGGGTTTCTACGAGCAGTACTTC.